This T cell receptor beta chain was found in a study of T-cell reconstitution after alpha-beta-depleted transplantation in children. TCRbeta library construction was performed incorporating unique molecular identifiers. TCRdb analysed the PCR reads with MiXCR anew, one entry per CDR3 protein. Of roughly 220,000 distinct CDR3 sequences listed, roughly a tenth are singletons. This clonotype was counted only a few times. Germline V CDR1 and CDR2: KGHDR, SFDVKD. The CDR3 length is 15 residues. V was pared by 3 bases and J by 2 bases, with 4 bases of the junction left unmatched. This chain connects TRBV24-1 to TRBJ2-7, with 9 nucleotides matching TRBD1. The source of this sequence is a human donor who donated a stem cell graft to a child with SCID. Specimen: PBMCs from the stem cell graft donor, collected from the stem cell graft. This CDR3 reads CATSDGDRVPYEQYF. The CDR3 DNA follows: TGTGCCACCAGTGATGGGGACAGGGTTCCCTACGAGCAGTACTTC.